These 9 T cell receptor beta chains share one sample of origin, sequenced in a study of lymphopenia after photon versus proton radiotherapy. TCRdb's copy holds only in-frame clones and misses some; the assay was immunoSEQ multiplex PCR. The sample carries more than 25,000 clones, approximately 87% recorded once. Sequences were derived from peripheral blood, sampled from a patient treated with proton-based radiotherapy. Source of these receptors: a woman aged 55 to 70 with cholangiocarcinoma. Some clones in this sample may be carry-over from other donors' samples.

The gene calls are TRBV27 and TRBJ2-1, with no clear D. The V end lost 7 bases, the J end lost 10 bases, and 5 bases lay between the germline ends. Germline loops: CDR1 MNHEY, CDR2 SMNVEV (reference sequence). The CDR3 contains 9 residues. CDR3 region: CASMGEQFF. The CDR3 nucleotides read TGTGCCAGCATGGGGGAGCAGTTCTTC.

The CDR3 DNA sequence: TGTGCCAGCAGCTTAGTAGGGGGACTCTGTTTCTTC. Amino acids: CASSLVGGLCFF. The chain joins TRBV7-9 to TRBJ2-1, with D possibly called TRBD1 or TRBD2 (6 bases each). Germline loops: CDR1 SEHNR, CDR2 FQNEAQ (reference sequence). This CDR3 contains 12 residues. The V gene lost 1 base and the J gene lost 16 bases, with 14 bases spanning the gap.

This chain connects TRBV4-3 to TRBJ1-1; D gene unclear. CDR3 length: 15 amino acids. The germline V gene has CDR1 LGHNA and CDR2 YSLEER. The V gene lost 0 bases and the J gene lost 1 base, with 9 bases spanning the gap. In DNA form, the CDR3 reads TGCGCCAGCAGCCAAGAAGGGCATTCGAACACTGAAGCTTTCTTT. Amino acids: CASSQEGHSNTEAFF.

The chain recombines TRBV2 with TRBJ2-5; 7 positions match TRBD1. After removal of 5 bases from V and 3 bases from J, the junction contained 6 bases not matched to a gene. Germline CDR1 is SNHLY and CDR2 is FYNNEI. This CDR3 is 14 amino acids long. The CDR3 coding sequence is TGTGCCAGCAGTTCCGACAGGGTCGAAGAGACCCAGTACTTC. The encoded protein is CASSSDRVEETQYF.

This clone was recorded a few times. The J gene is TRBJ2-2, the V gene TRBV5-1; 7 positions agree with TRBD1. Germline trimming cut 6 bases from V and 1 base from J; bases unmatched to any gene: 6. The CDR3 length is 15 residues. Per germline, CDR1 SGHRS and CDR2 YFSETQ. CDR3 residues: CASKKGAQNTGELFF. The DNA for the CDR3 is TGCGCCAGCAAAAAGGGGGCCCAGAACACCGGGGAGCTGTTTTTT.

This chain links TRBV27 with TRBJ2-5; 9 bases match TRBD2. The CDR3 has 17 amino acids. Trimming at V came to 7 bases and at J to 1 base, leaving 13 bases not matched to a gene. Germline loops: CDR1 MNHEY, CDR2 SMNVEV (reference sequence). The CDR3 nucleotides read TGTGCCAGCACCCTCCGTGAGCTAGCGGGATTCCAAGAGACCCAGTACTTC. This translates into CASTLRELAGFQETQYF.

The chain recombines TRBV18 with TRBJ1-4, with 8 positions matching TRBD1. From germline, CDR1 is KGHSH and CDR2 LQKENI. The CDR3 sequence is 16 residues long. The V and J ends lost 6 bases and 3 bases, in that order; junction bases with no gene match: 9. CDR3 amino acids: CASSLILRGPNEKLFF. DNA of the CDR3: TGTGCCAGCTCGCTCATCCTCAGGGGGCCTAATGAAAAACTGTTTTTT.

This chain joins TRBV5-1 and TRBJ1-2, with D uncertain. The CDR3 has 14 amino acids. Trimming left V 0 bases short and J 5 bases short, with 11 bases between. CDR1 and CDR2 from the germline V gene are SGHRS and YFSETQ. Here the CDR3 DNA reads TGCGCCAGCAGCTTGGATCTGGGAGCTTATGGCTACACCTTC. Its translation is CASSLDLGAYGYTF.

The chain is built from TRBV11-2 and TRBJ2-1; TRBD2 matches 12 bases. CDR3 length equals 15 residues. V dropped 4 bases and J dropped 9; count of bases not matched to a gene: 7. CDR1 SGHAT and CDR2 FQNNGV come from the germline V gene. Written as DNA, the CDR3 is TGTGCCAGCAGCTCAGGACTAGCGGGATATAGTGAGCAGTTCTTC. It encodes CASSSGLAGYSEQFF.